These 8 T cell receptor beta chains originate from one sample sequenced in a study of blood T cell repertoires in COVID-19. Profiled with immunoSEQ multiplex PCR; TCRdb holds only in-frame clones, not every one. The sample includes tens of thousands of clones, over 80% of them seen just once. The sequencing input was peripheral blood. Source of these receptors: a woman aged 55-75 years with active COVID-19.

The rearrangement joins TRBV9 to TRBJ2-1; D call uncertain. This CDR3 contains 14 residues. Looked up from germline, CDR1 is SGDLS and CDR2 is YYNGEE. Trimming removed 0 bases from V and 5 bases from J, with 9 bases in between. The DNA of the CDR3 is TGTGCCAGCAGCGTAGTTACAGAAAACAATGAGCAGTTCTTC. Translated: CASSVVTENNEQFF.

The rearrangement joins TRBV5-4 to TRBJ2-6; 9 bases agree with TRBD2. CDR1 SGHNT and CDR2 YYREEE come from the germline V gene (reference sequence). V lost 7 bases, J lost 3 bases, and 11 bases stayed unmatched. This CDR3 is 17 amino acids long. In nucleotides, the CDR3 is TGTGCCAGCGGCGGTGTAGCGGGAGAATTTGGGGCCAACGTCCTGACTTTC. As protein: CASGGVAGEFGANVLTF.

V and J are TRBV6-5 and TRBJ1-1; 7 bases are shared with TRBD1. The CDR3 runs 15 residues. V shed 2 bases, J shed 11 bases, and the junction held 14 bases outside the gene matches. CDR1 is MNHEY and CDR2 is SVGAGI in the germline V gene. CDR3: CASSYGQGERVEAFF. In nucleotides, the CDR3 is TGTGCCAGCAGTTACGGGCAGGGGGAGCGCGTGGAGGCTTTCTTT.

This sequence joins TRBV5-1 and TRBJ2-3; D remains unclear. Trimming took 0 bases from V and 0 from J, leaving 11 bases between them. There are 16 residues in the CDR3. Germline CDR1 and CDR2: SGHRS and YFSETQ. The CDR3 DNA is TGCGCCAGCAGCTTGGATGGTACGGTTAGCACAGATACGCAGTATTTT. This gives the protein CASSLDGTVSTDTQYF.

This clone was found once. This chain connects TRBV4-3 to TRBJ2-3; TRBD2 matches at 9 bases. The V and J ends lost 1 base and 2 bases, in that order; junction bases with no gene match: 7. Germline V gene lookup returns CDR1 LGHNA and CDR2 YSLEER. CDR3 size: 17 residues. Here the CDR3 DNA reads TGCGCCAGCAGCCAAGCGCAGCGGGGGGTAACCACAGATACGCAGTATTTT. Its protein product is CASSQAQRGVTTDTQYF.

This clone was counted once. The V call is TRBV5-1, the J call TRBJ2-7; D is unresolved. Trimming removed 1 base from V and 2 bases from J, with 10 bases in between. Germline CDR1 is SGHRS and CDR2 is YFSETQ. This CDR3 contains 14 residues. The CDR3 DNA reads TGCGCCAGCAGCTTGTCAGGCGACACCTACGAGCAGTACTTC. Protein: CASSLSGDTYEQYF.

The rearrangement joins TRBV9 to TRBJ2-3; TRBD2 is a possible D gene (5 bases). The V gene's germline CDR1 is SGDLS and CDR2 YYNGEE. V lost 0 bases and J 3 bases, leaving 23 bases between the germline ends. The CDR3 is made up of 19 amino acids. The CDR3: CASSVEAPSIRGETDTQYF. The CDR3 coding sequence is TGTGCCAGCAGCGTAGAAGCCCCGTCTATCCGGGGTGAGACAGATACGCAGTATTTT.

In nucleotides, the CDR3 is TGTGCCAGTAGTTCCCGGACAGGCCCCGCGAACACCGGGGAGCTGTTTTTT. Amino acids: CASSSRTGPANTGELFF. This sequence joins TRBV19 and TRBJ2-2; 7 bases are a match to TRBD1. With V trimmed by 5 bases and J by 0 bases, 9 bases remained unmatched. Germline V gives CDR1 LNHDA, CDR2 SQIVND (reference sequence). The CDR3 loop spans 17 amino acids. The variable domain in full, completed from reference TRBV19 and TRBJ2-2, reads DGGITQSPKYLFRKEGQNVTLSCEQNLNHDAMYWYRQDPGQGLRLIYYSQIVNDFQKGDIAEGYSVSREKKESFPLTVTSAQKNPTAFYLCASSSRTGPANTGELFFGEGSRLTVL.